A selection of T cell receptor beta chains follows, all from one sample in a study of T cell repertoires in cytomegalovirus infection. TCRdb used MiXCR to reprocess the reads, holding one entry per CDR3 protein. The sample carries about 310,000 distinct CDR3 sequences, roughly a sixth recorded once. Material: PBMCs. These receptors originate from a human donor in good health (CMV status not recorded). Some clones in this sample may be carry-over from other donors' samples. Each CDR3 is given with its conserved first and last residue. A D gene is named only where the DNA matches it firmly. Rows give clone size only sometimes, using once, few, many, or a class for an expanded clone.

V gene	clone size	D gene	J gene	CDR3 DNA	CDR3 protein
TRBV7-2	many	.	TRBJ2-7	TGTGCCAGCAGCTTCCGTGGGTATGGGTACGAGCAGTACTTC	CASSFRGYGYEQYF
TRBV7-2	many	.	TRBJ1-6	TGTGCCAGCAGCTTAAATCAGGCACCCCTCCACTTT	CASSLNQAPLHF
TRBV19	few	TRBD1	TRBJ1-2	TGTGCCAGTAGGGACGGACAGGGGCATGGCTACACCTTC	CASRDGQGHGYTF
TRBV7-2	many	.	TRBJ1-2	TGTGCCAGCAGCTTAGCCAACCACCCCTATGGCTACACCTTC	CASSLANHPYGYTF
TRBV7-2	many	TRBD2	TRBJ2-3	TGTGCCAGCAGCTTATGGGCTAGCGGGGGGGAGGATACGCAGTATTTT	CASSLWASGGEDTQYF
TRBV12-3/TRBV12-4	once	TRBD1	TRBJ2-7	TGTGCCAGCAACTTACAGGGGGTAGCCTACGAGCGGTACTTC	CASNLQGVAYERYF
TRBV4-2	many	.	TRBJ2-1	TGTGCCAGCAGCCAAGCTGGAGGCTACAATGAGCAGTTCTTC	CASSQAGGYNEQFF
TRBV11-1	many	.	TRBJ1-1	TGTGCCAGCAGCTTAGACCCGAAGAACACTGAAGCTTTCTTT	CASSLDPKNTEAFF
TRBV7-9	many	.	TRBJ1-1	TGTGCCAGCAGCTTGTTTGCGGGAGGGACTGAAGCTTTCTTT	CASSLFAGGTEAFF
TRBV4-1	many	TRBD2	TRBJ2-5	TGCGCCAGCAGCCAAGGGACTAGCGGGGGGGCGGTAGTGTTGGAGACCCAGTACTTC	CASSQGTSGGAVVLETQYF
TRBV2	.	.	TRBJ2-2	TGTGCCAGCGGGGCCGACAGCGCGAACACCGGGGAGCTGTTTTTT	CASGADSANTGELFF
TRBV4-2	.	.	TRBJ2-2	TGTGCCAGCAGCCAAGGCCCGGACAGAAACACCGGGGAGCTGTTTTTT	CASSQGPDRNTGELFF
TRBV6-1	.	.	TRBJ1-2	TGTGCCAGCAGTGAAACTCGTTCGGGGTTCGGCTACACCTTC	CASSETRSGFGYTF
TRBV4-1	.	.	TRBJ2-6	TGCGCCAGCAGCCAAGATTGGAGATCCGGGGCCAACGTCCTGACTTTC	CASSQDWRSGANVLTF
TRBV20-1	few	.	TRBJ2-7	TGCAGTGCACAGGGTTCCTACGAGCAGTACTTC	CSAQGSYEQYF
TRBV28	many	.	TRBJ1-1	TGTGCCAGCAGTTTAGCCAACCCGCGGGGTAGGGAAACTGAAGCTTTCTTT	CASSLANPRGRETEAFF
TRBV5-6	.	.	TRBJ1-5	TGTGCCAGCAGCTTGTTGGGTGAGGGGAATCAGCCCCAGCATTTT	CASSLLGEGNQPQHF
TRBV28	.	.	TRBJ1-5	TGTGCCAGCAGTTTCTCAGCGCTGGGGGGGCTGAGTCAGCCCCAGCATTTT	CASSFSALGGLSQPQHF
TRBV20-1	few	.	TRBJ2-5	TGCAGTGCTAGGTTCGCCGGGACGTACCAAGAGACCCAGTACTTC	CSARFAGTYQETQYF
TRBV3-1	.	.	TRBJ2-1	TGTGCCAGCAGACCGGGACTCGGCGTTAATGAGCAGTTCTTC	CASRPGLGVNEQFF
TRBV7-2	.	TRBD1	TRBJ2-5	TGTGCCAGCAGCTTAGCGCTGGGACAGTATGAAACCCAGTACTTC	CASSLALGQYETQYF
TRBV28	few	TRBD1	TRBJ1-5	TGTGCCAGTACAGAACAGGGGCCCTATCAGCCCCAGCATTTT	CASTEQGPYQPQHF
TRBV7-9	many	.	TRBJ1-2	TGTGCCAGCAGCTTGCCAGGACGGGAACTGGGGTCTGGCTACACCTTC	CASSLPGRELGSGYTF
TRBV6-1	many	.	TRBJ2-2	TGTGCCAGCAGTGTAACCTGGACCGGGGAGCTGTTTTTT	CASSVTWTGELFF
TRBV7-9	many	.	TRBJ2-7	TGTGCCAGCAGCCCGCCGGGGCCCACCTACGAGCAGTACTTC	CASSPPGPTYEQYF
TRBV7-2	many	.	TRBJ1-1	TGTGCCAGCAGCACCCAACAGGGTCCGGGCACTGAAGCTTTCTTT	CASSTQQGPGTEAFF
TRBV4-2	few	.	TRBJ1-6	TGTGCCAGCAGCCAAGGCTACAGGGTGGTGGGAAATTCACCCCTCCACTTT	CASSQGYRVVGNSPLHF
TRBV7-6	many	.	TRBJ1-2	TGTGCCAGCAGCTTAGGGGTGGGCTATGGCTACACCTTC	CASSLGVGYGYTF
TRBV6-1	few	TRBD1	TRBJ2-7	TGTGCCAGCCGGACAGGGCTTTTAAGCTCCTACGAGCAGTACTTC	CASRTGLLSSYEQYF
TRBV2	.	TRBD1	TRBJ1-4	TGTGCCACCACTAAGGAAGGGACAGGGGGACAAAAACTGTTTTTT	CATTKEGTGGQKLFF
TRBV29-1	few	.	TRBJ2-5	TGCAGCGTTGGGACAGACCAAGAGACCCAGTACTTC	CSVGTDQETQYF
TRBV7-9	many	.	TRBJ1-3	TGTGCCAGCAGCTCCTACTCCAGGGGACGCCGAACCTCTGGAAACACCATATATTTT	CASSSYSRGRRTSGNTIYF
TRBV7-8	many	TRBD2	TRBJ2-1	TGTGCCAGCAGCTTTAATAAAGCGGGGGAATACTACAATGAGCAGTTCTTC	CASSFNKAGEYYNEQFF
TRBV7-9	.	.	TRBJ1-1	TGTGCCAGCAGCTTACCAGGACACCTAAGTGGAGCTTTCTTT	CASSLPGHLSGAFF
TRBV12-3/TRBV12-4	many	TRBD2	TRBJ2-1	TGTGCCAGCAGTTTCCGGACTAGCGGAAATGAGCAGTTCTTC	CASSFRTSGNEQFF
TRBV20-1	.	.	TRBJ1-5	TGCAGTGCTAGTCGGGGGGCAAGCAATCAGCCCCAGCATTTT	CSASRGASNQPQHF
TRBV20-1	.	.	TRBJ2-7	TGCAGTGCTAGCCCCCGGGACTCCTACGAGCAGTACTTC	CSASPRDSYEQYF
TRBV24-1	.	.	TRBJ1-6	TGTGCCACCCCCGGGAGCTCACCCCTCCACTTT	CATPGSSPLHF
TRBV2	.	TRBD2	TRBJ2-2	TGTGCCAGCAGTAAAAACGGACTAGCAGGCACCGGGGAGCTGTTTTTT	CASSKNGLAGTGELFF
TRBV12-3/TRBV12-4	.	TRBD1	TRBJ2-3	TGTGCCAGCAGTTTAGCGTCAGGGGGTGTCACAGATACGCAGTATTTT	CASSLASGGVTDTQYF
TRBV4-1	.	.	TRBJ2-3	TGTGCCAGCAGCCAATGGGACACTAACACAGATACGCAGTATTTT	CASSQWDTNTDTQYF
TRBV7-9	.	TRBD2	TRBJ2-3	TGTGCCAGCAGCTCATACCCCCTGGAAGCGGGGGTGGATACGCAGTATTTT	CASSSYPLEAGVDTQYF
TRBV7-2	.	.	TRBJ2-2	TGTGCCAGCACCAGAGGAGGGGGGGACACCGGGGAGCTGTTTTTT	CASTRGGGDTGELFF
TRBV28	few	.	TRBJ2-4	TGTGCCAGCAGTTTAGGACCAGGCAAAAACATTCAGTACTTC	CASSLGPGKNIQYF
TRBV29-1	.	TRBD1	TRBJ2-6	TGCAGCGTTGCGGACAGGGTTATCTCTGGGGCCAACGTCCTGACTTTC	CSVADRVISGANVLTF
TRBV7-2	many	.	TRBJ2-3	TGTGCCAGCAGCTTACTAGGATTGGATACGCAGTATTTT	CASSLLGLDTQYF
TRBV7-2	many	TRBD2	TRBJ2-7	TGTGCCAGCAGCTTTAGCGGGGGCGTCTACGAGCAGTACTTC	CASSFSGGVYEQYF
TRBV5-6	.	.	TRBJ1-1	TGTGCCAGCAGCTTGTATATGGGAGGCACTGAAGCTTTCTTT	CASSLYMGGTEAFF
TRBV5-1	.	TRBD1	TRBJ1-1	TGCGCCAGCAGCTCGTCACAGGGGTCCACTGAAGCTTTCTTT	CASSSSQGSTEAFF
TRBV28	many	.	TRBJ2-4	TGTGCCAGCAGTTTTGTGCGGGGAAACTTAGCCAAAAACATTCAGTACTTC	CASSFVRGNLAKNIQYF
TRBV9	once	TRBD1	TRBJ1-3	TGTGCCAGCACTCCCAAGGTGGGGGACAGGGGCGACACCATATATTTT	CASTPKVGDRGDTIYF
TRBV6-5	.	.	TRBJ1-4	TGTGCCAGCAGTTACTTAGTTAATGAAAAACTGTTTTTT	CASSYLVNEKLFF